What follows is one TCR beta chain and its context. Antigen specificity is unknown. These data originate in a study of Ad26.COV2.S vaccination and SARS-CoV-2 variants. Study details: Participants got Ad26.COV2.S intramuscularly, once or twice 56 days apart. Findings and limits, study-wide: It was vaccine recipients, not placebo recipients, who had the higher spike-specific TCR breadth.

V shed 0 bases, J shed 4 bases, and the junction held 4 bases outside the gene matches. CDR3 length: 17 residues. The germline CDR1 and CDR2 sequences are LNHNV and YYDKDF (reference sequence). Clones were sequenced by immunoSEQ multiplex PCR, and TCRdb holds only the in-frame ones, with some missing. The sample carries more than 300,000 clones, around 88% recorded once. As to treatment: around 19 received Ad26.COV2.S at low or high dose, single or two shots; a few received placebo; per-sample allocation not given. Samples came from day 63 after the first vaccine or placebo injection. Donor was an adult aged 18-55 years in Boston. As its vector, the vaccine had Ad26, which expressed Wuhan-strain SARS-CoV-2 spike.

This specimen consisted of peripheral blood, obtained in a trial of Ad26.COV2.S vaccine versus placebo. The chain uses TRBV15 and TRBJ2-2; TRBD2 aligns across 11 bases. The sequence came from a person aged 18-65 years who received the Ad26.COV2.S COVID-19 vaccine or a placebo. The CDR3 DNA sequence: TGTGCCACCAGCAGAGATGGGACTAGCGGAGCCACCGGGGAGCTGTTTTTT. Translating it yields CATSRDGTSGATGELFF.